The T cell receptor (beta chain) under discussion was sequenced for a study of cytomegalovirus exposure and HLA in healthy donors (dated by TCRdb to the late 2010s). Background on the whole study: According to an earlier analysis of 587 of the donors, about 170 million T cells yielded some 120 million unique TCR beta sequences and less than 300 Gb of sequence data. An early release that covered 640 HLA-typed donors contained around 330 gigabases of sequencing data and around 85 million unique TCR sequences. Of the 300 to 500 genotyped donors, 75% to 85% were placed in the genetic ancestry cluster associated with self-reported Caucasian donors. The study aimed to test whether signatures of past pathogen exposure could be identified by cataloging public T cell receptors. The study used immunosequencing to profile the T cell repertoires of about 670 subjects and linked those repertoires to cytomegalovirus serostatus. A separate validation cohort of roughly 130 different subjects was used in addition to the roughly 700-subject first cohort. High-throughput TCR immunosequencing, statistical association of individual TCRs with disease status, and machine learning were combined to predict cytomegalovirus infection status. To study patterns of TCR occurrence, a later analysis re-analyzed previously published TCR beta repertoires from more than 550 donors and added high-resolution HLA genotyping. The later analysis used no new phenotypic data to find candidate immune exposures, relying instead on TCR beta sequences and their occurrence across donors. An earlier analysis of approximately 580 of the donors used high-throughput TCR beta sequencing to judge whether each TCR beta V gene segment behaved as functional or pseudogenic. Alongside the repertoire data, information on donor age, sex, ethnicity and CMV serostatus was compiled. Genome-wide SNP genotypes for about 65% of the 666 donors were used in a later genetic analysis, which treated that subset as a discovery cohort. All discovery cohort repertoires had been generated using a single sequencing platform. HLA typing included class I and class II loci at four-digit resolution. Typing coverage varied by locus: roughly 629-640 donors for A, B, C, DRB1 and DQB1; roughly 560 for DQA1; around 570 for DPA1; about 450 for DPB1. About 5 DR-DQ haplotypes were handled as single units for association and clustering, since linkage in the cohort was strong. On average, 235,054 unique TCR beta nucleotide sequences were sequenced per donor among roughly 430 genotyped donors of the cohort, with roughly 18% of those sequences being non-productive. The investigation overall reported the following: In a later analysis, several top co-occurrence clusters were reported to appear linked to parvovirus B19, influenza, CMV and Epstein-Barr virus. A further reported finding was that TCR beta sequences accurately predicted the HLA-A and HLA-B alleles for most subjects in the first cohort. When HLA alleles, especially DR and DQ, strongly co-occurred, TCR associations were difficult to assign to individual alleles. The sequencing pipeline was judged likely to have produced a cluster of highly shared sequence variants as a technical artifact. Compared with equally common non-associated chains, HLA-associated TCR beta chains in a later analysis were more clonally expanded and had lower generation probabilities. Roughly uniform sequencing depth across donors was assumed in presence/absence analyses, although this assumption may not hold. A later analysis associated 16,951 TCR beta sequences with specific HLA alleles at a false discovery rate of 0.05. A few of the identified cytomegalovirus-associated TCR beta chains were confirmed in vitro to be specific for cytomegalovirus antigens. CMV serostatus was the only immune exposure information available for the cohort. A later genetic analysis associated a missense DCLRE1C variant with V-gene and J-gene trimming of TCR beta chains, and an independent cohort replicated the association. The earlier analysis of some 560 of the donors excluded some 15 rarely observed V segments, including chromosome 9 orphons, because counts were too low. Most CMV-associated TCR beta chains appeared to be HLA-restricted in a later analysis, and the HLA associations seemed to be driven largely by CMV exposure. Some IMGT-functional V segments, including TRBV6-2 and TRBV6-3, could not be told apart with the 87-base-pair reads, so those segments were excluded. In the study, 150 to 200 TCR beta chains were listed as associated with cytomegalovirus. An earlier analysis of approximately 590 of the donors showed that most TCR beta V segments appeared in productive rearrangements either about 90% or about 30% of the time, which broadly matched IMGT annotations. Because HLA typing was unavailable for some donors at each locus, only the typed subset was used in association tests. Cytomegalovirus status was reported to be diagnosed by the classifier with high specificity and sensitivity in both the original and validation cohorts. Linkage disequilibrium might explain the correlated functional status among segregating V segments, but an unknown experimental factor could not be ruled out. A later analysis found that TCR association rates varied across HLA loci, with DRB1 alleles showing the most associated TCRs and HLA-C alleles the fewest. The cohort was sequenced for TCR beta chains only, and without alpha or paired-chain data the features that could be detected were limited. According to a later genetic analysis, donors in an Asian-associated ancestry cluster had fewer N-insertions in productive TCRs than the approximately 700-donor mean. While some public TCRs were present in many individuals, most TCR sequences turned up only very rarely across donors. The authors suggested that the approach could potentially be extended to other disease states and immunological phenotypes.

In total, just over 650 healthy bone marrow donors made up the cohort. All cohort members were sampled while nominally healthy, although unrecorded immune exposures were likely present. The donor tested CMV seropositive, placing the donor among the approximately 290 seropositive members of the cohort. Each donor provided a peripheral blood sample, and peripheral blood mononuclear cells were used for TCR beta sequencing. The Qiagen DNeasy Blood Extraction Kit was used to extract genomic DNA from the blood cell samples. The germline V gene gives CDR1 as SGDLS and CDR2 as YYNGEE. The CDR3 has 15 amino acids, counting the end cysteine and phenylalanine. The DNA shown is the 45-base CDR3, in frame from base 1. The V end loses 3 bases and the J end loses 0 bases, and a stretch of 9 bases separates them. A remark on this clone: Its target antigen remains unknown. Base quality data are lacking; no much larger clone is found one base away.

Libraries were prepared through the immunoSEQ multiplex PCR assay. For the multiplex PCR, a mixture combining 60 forward primers for TCR Vbeta segments and 13 reverse primers for TCR Jbeta segments was used. A multiplex PCR assay on genomic DNA amplified the CDR3 region of rearranged TCR beta genes. On the Illumina HiSeq System, the amplified TCR beta libraries were sequenced as 87-base-pair reads. The paper's data handling went like this. A later analysis counted some 80 million unique TCR beta chains across the 670 or so repertoires, and 10 million to 11 million of these chains were shared by at least two donors. Raw reads were error-corrected and collapsed into unique sequences by a nearest-neighbor algorithm in which closely related sequences were merged to remove PCR and sequencing errors. CDR3 sequences were aligned to IMGT reference sequences to assign V, D and J gene segments. For a sequence to be retained, a match of at least six nucleotides was required to both a V gene segment and a J gene segment. A rearrangement counted as productive if the CDR3 had no stop codons and remained in frame with V and J, and every other rearrangement counted as non-productive. Following IMGT convention, CDR3 was defined as the stretch from the second conserved V-encoded cysteine up to the conserved J-encoded phenylalanine. The earlier analysis of some 600 of the donors excluded sequences that lacked an unambiguous match to a single V gene segment. In an earlier analysis of approximately 560 of the donors, a V segment was called functional when productive rearrangements were above 56.7%, and segregating when the standard deviation between donors exceeded 5%. To diagnose cytomegalovirus status from the catalog of TCR beta chain sequences, a statistical classification framework was built. V and J gene assignment, in a later analysis, came from comparing TCR nucleotide sequences with IMGT/GENE-DB human TR gene sequences. Using the TCRdist pipeline, a later analysis assigned CDR3 sequences along with most-parsimonious VDJ recombination scenarios. A later analysis defined each TCR beta chain by its CDR3 amino acid sequence plus V-gene family, and excluded reads lacking a unique V-gene family. A later analysis removed over 500 highly shared, low-generation-probability nucleotide sequences to deal with suspected cross-contamination and a sequencing artifact. For each public chain, a later analysis derived a clonal expansion index from normalized ranks of inferred template counts within each repertoire. In a later analysis, generation probabilities were computed with a VDJ recombination model fitted to out-of-frame rearrangements, and the resulting probabilities were checked against IGoR. A later analysis scored TCR-TCR, TCR-HLA and TCR-CMV co-occurrence with hypergeometric tests, applying a repertoire-size bias correction to TCR pairs. In a later analysis, false discovery rates were estimated by permuting HLA or CMV assignments 20 times. In a later analysis, co-occurring TCRs were grouped using DBSCAN, with TCRdist sequence similarity added in when clustering inside HLA-allele-positive subsets. Repertoires with fewer than 30,000 or more than 120,000 public chains, plus five repertoires with anomalous nucleotide sharing, were excluded from co-occurrence clustering. The immuneACCESS repertoire file appears here via TCRdb, limited to in-frame rearrangements. These files lack a portion of the clones; in checked studies, under half of the deficit traces to unresolved V genes, and the cause of the others is not known. Clone size and the V and J calls come from that table; the DNA yielded D and trimming. This sample lists roughly 96,000 clones; roughly 79% were detected once. The top ten constitute 2.5% to 3.5% of the sample.

The sequenced sample consisted of PBMCs. The clonotype comes from a female donor in good health and CMV-seropositive. The sequence links TRBV9 to TRBJ1-4; a tentative D match to TRBD1 spans 5 bases. CDR3 sequence: CASSAQGATNEKLFF. In nucleotides, the sequence is TGTGCCAGCAGCGCCCAGGGTGCAACTAATGAAAAACTGTTTTTT.